This record concerns one T cell receptor (beta chain) sequence. Antigen specificity is unknown. A junction boundary mismatches the germline segment, possibly from a read error. CDR3 size: 15 residues. From germline, CDR1 is SGDLS and CDR2 YYNGEE. Libraries were prepared by immunoSEQ multiplex PCR; TCRdb keeps only in-frame clonotypes and omits some of them. Among roughly 150,000 clones listed, 85% to 90% were seen once. These data belong to a study of cytomegalovirus exposure and HLA in healthy donors. Findings and limits, study-wide: A classifier reportedly called cytomegalovirus status with high sensitivity and specificity. The dataset shows that most TCR sequences were rare, while some public TCRs occurred in many donors.

The TCR originated in a young woman in good health and CMV-seropositive. Sequenced material: PBMCs. The V and J genes are TRBV9 and TRBJ2-1; TRBD2 matches at 9 bases. The CDR3 nucleotides read TGTGCCAGCACCGTATGGGGCGGGAGGGCCGAGGAGCAGTTCTTC. This codes for CASTVWGGRAEEQFF.